A single sample is the source of the 4 T cell receptor beta chains below, sequenced in a study of vaccination effects on CD4 cells after COVID-19. Some clones are missing from TCRdb's copy, which holds only in-frame ones; the method was immunoSEQ multiplex PCR. The data show 40,000 to 45,000 clones, roughly 79% seen once. The antigens these receptors bind are not known. Sequencing followed a ViraFEST assay step that expanded antigen-specific CD4+ T cells with viral peptide pools. Upon completion of roughly ten days in culture, CD4+ T cells were isolated. The study found no prior SARS-CoV-2 infection in the vaccine recipients, who tested negative for nucleocapsid antibodies. The starting material was CD4+ T cells from PBMCs cultured with SARS-CoV-2 spike peptides, obtained before COVID-19 vaccination. The receptor source for this set is a human donor who received a COVID-19 vaccine.

The V call is TRBV2, the J call TRBJ2-3; TRBD2 matches at 8 bases. Trimming took 4 bases from V and 0 from J; bases not matched to a gene: 9. Germline-derived CDR1 and CDR2 are SNHLY and FYNNEI. This CDR3 region has 17 residues. The DNA for the CDR3 is TGTGCCAGCAGTGGGAGCGGGGGAACCCGAAGCACAGATACGCAGTATTTT. This translates into CASSGSGGTRSTDTQYF.

This clone was counted only a few times. The chain links TRBV2 to TRBJ2-1; D perhaps matches TRBD2 (7 bases). V was trimmed by 1 base and J by 9 bases, leaving 16 bases between them. The CDR3 covers 15 residues. Germline CDR1 and CDR2: SNHLY and FYNNEI. The CDR3 coding sequence is TGTGCCAGCAGTGAAGAGGGTCCGGGGGGCGTTGAGCAGTTCTTC. This sequence encodes CASSEEGPGGVEQFF.

The V gene is TRBV7-8, the J gene TRBJ1-1, with no clear D. CDR3 length: 16 amino acids. V lost 5 bases, J lost 0 bases, and 16 bases lay in between. Germline V gene data show CDR1 as SGHVS and CDR2 as FQNEAQ. CDR3 bases: TGTGCCAGCAGCCCGAAGCGCCGTGGGCTGAACACTGAAGCTTTCTTT. Residues: CASSPKRRGLNTEAFF.

This chain joins TRBV11-2 and TRBJ2-3; 8 bases are shared with TRBD1. CDR3 length: 16 residues. Germline CDR1 reads SGHAT; CDR2 reads FQNNGV. V was clipped by 7 bases and J by 2 bases; unmatched bases: 11. The CDR3 sequence: CASKIAGTGPTDTQYF. The DNA of the CDR3 is TGTGCCAGCAAAATAGCCGGGACAGGACCCACAGATACGCAGTATTTT.